This TCR beta chain appears in the sequencing data of a study of spatial heterogeneity in lung cancer. The sample's time point: sample taken at primary tumor resection. Unsorted whole RNA from tumor, nontumor lung or frozen PBMC underwent sequencing. From the 5' RACE reads, TCRdb called clonotypes with MiXCR, one entry per CDR3 protein. This sample carries 7,000 to 9,500 distinct CDR3 sequences, around 8.9% of them seen once, and the ten largest clones take roughly a quarter. The study's findings and limits: Tumor mutation count correlated with how many alpha and beta TCRs expanded intratumorally. Of the expanded TCRs, ubiquitous and regional counts tracked the counts of ubiquitous and regional nonsynonymous mutations, respectively.

This clonotype has only one observation. What it binds is unknown. V lost 6 bases and J lost 2; bases outside the gene matches: 7. This CDR3 contains 14 residues. The sample here was lung tumor tissue, taken at surgery. V and J are TRBV12-3 or TRBV12-4 and TRBJ2-7; 7 bases agree with TRBD1. The source is a male donor with early-stage non-small cell lung cancer. Here the CDR3 DNA reads TGTGCCAGCAGCTCCGGGACAGTTACCTACGAGCAGTACTTC. Protein sequence: CASSSGTVTYEQYF.